This T cell receptor (beta chain) was profiled in a study of cytomegalovirus exposure and HLA in healthy donors (dated by TCRdb to 2016 to 2017). A note on the overall study: An earlier analysis of 550 to 700 of the donors reported approximately 270 Gb of sequence data and some 100 million unique TCR beta sequences from about 200 million T cells. Roughly 300 gigabases of sequencing data and around 87 million unique TCR sequences were included in an early release covering around 600 HLA-typed donors. The genetic ancestry cluster associated with self-reported Caucasian donors included roughly 84% of the approximately 400 genotyped donors. The study was designed to test whether signatures of past pathogen exposure could be identified by cataloging public T cell receptors. The T cell repertoires of 666 subjects were profiled by immunosequencing and related to cytomegalovirus serostatus. In addition to the first cohort of roughly 670 subjects, a separate validation cohort of over 90 different subjects was used. High-throughput TCR immunosequencing, statistical association of individual TCRs with disease status, and machine learning were combined to predict cytomegalovirus infection status. In a later analysis, previously published TCR beta repertoires from about 670 donors were re-analyzed and high-resolution HLA genotyping was added so that TCR occurrence patterns could be studied. Rather than drawing on any new phenotypic data, the later analysis identified candidate immune exposures from TCR beta sequences and the way those sequences occurred across donors. An earlier analysis of 500 to 650 of the donors applied high-throughput TCR beta sequencing to assess whether each TCR beta V gene segment acted as functional or pseudogenic. Donor age, sex, ethnicity and CMV serostatus were compiled alongside the repertoire data. A later genetic analysis used genome-wide SNP genotypes for about 60% of the roughly 700 donors, treating that subset as a discovery cohort. All discovery cohort repertoires had been generated on a single sequencing platform. HLA typing included class I and class II loci at four-digit resolution. Typing coverage differed by locus: A, B, C, DRB1 and DQB1 were typed in roughly 620-640 donors, DQA1 in about 510, DPA1 in around 580, and DPB1 in roughly 470. Roughly five DR-DQ haplotypes were treated as single units for association and clustering because of strong linkage in the cohort. Among some 400 genotyped donors of the cohort, an average of around 240,000 unique TCR beta nucleotide sequences was sequenced per donor, of which 15% to 20% were non-productive.

The receptor library was made with the immunoSEQ multiplex PCR assay. The multiplex PCR relied on a mix of 60 forward primers for TCR Vbeta segments and 13 reverse primers for TCR Jbeta segments. Amplification of the CDR3 region of rearranged TCR beta genes was performed with a multiplex PCR assay on genomic DNA. Amplified TCR beta libraries were sequenced as 87-base-pair reads on the Illumina HiSeq System. The published analysis was carried out like this. Across the 600 to 700 repertoires, a later analysis counted tens of millions of unique TCR beta chains, about 10 million of which were shared by at least two donors. Raw reads were error-corrected and collapsed into unique sequences with a nearest-neighbor algorithm that merged closely related sequences to remove PCR and sequencing errors. V, D and J gene segments were assigned by aligning CDR3 sequences to IMGT reference sequences. Each retained sequence needed at least a six-nucleotide match to both a V gene segment and a J gene segment. Rearrangements were classified as productive when the CDR3 lacked stop codons and remained in frame with V and J, and all other rearrangements were classified as non-productive. Following IMGT convention, CDR3 was defined as the stretch from the second conserved V-encoded cysteine to the conserved J-encoded phenylalanine. The earlier analysis of some 540 of the donors excluded any sequence lacking an unambiguous match to a single V gene segment. In an earlier analysis of 450 to 750 of the donors, a V segment was called functional when productive rearrangements were above 56.7%, and segregating when the standard deviation between donors exceeded 5%. A statistical classification framework was developed to diagnose cytomegalovirus status using the catalog of TCR beta chain sequences. V and J gene assignment, in a later analysis, came from comparing TCR nucleotide sequences with IMGT/GENE-DB human TR gene sequences. A later analysis assigned CDR3 sequences and most-parsimonious VDJ recombination scenarios with the TCRdist pipeline. In a later analysis, every TCR beta chain was defined by the combination of its CDR3 amino acid sequence and its V-gene family, and reads without a unique V-gene family were dropped. A later analysis removed several hundred highly shared, low-generation-probability nucleotide sequences to deal with suspected cross-contamination and a sequencing artifact. For each public chain, a later analysis derived a clonal expansion index from normalized ranks of inferred template counts within each repertoire. In a later analysis, generation probabilities were computed with a VDJ recombination model fitted to out-of-frame rearrangements, and the resulting probabilities were checked against IGoR. In a later analysis, TCR-TCR, TCR-HLA and TCR-CMV co-occurrence was scored with hypergeometric tests, and a repertoire-size bias correction was applied to TCR pairs. In a later analysis, false discovery rates were estimated by permuting HLA or CMV assignments 20 times. A later analysis grouped co-occurring TCRs with DBSCAN, adding TCRdist sequence similarity when clustering within HLA-allele-positive subsets. Repertoires with fewer than 30,000 or more than 120,000 public chains, plus five repertoires with anomalous nucleotide sharing, were excluded from co-occurrence clustering. The immuneACCESS repertoire file appears here via TCRdb, limited to in-frame rearrangements. These files lack a portion of the clones; in checked studies, under half of the deficit traces to unresolved V genes, and the cause of the others is not known. The DNA gave D and trimming, while V, J and clone size come from that table. This sample is represented by about 190,000 clones; around 80% of them were singletons. The ten largest make up 1.2% of the sample.

In total, 630 or so healthy bone marrow donors made up the cohort. At the time of sampling, every cohort member was nominally healthy, though immune exposures that went unrecorded were likely present. The donor was CMV seronegative and was included in the group of over 300 seronegative cohort members. Every donor gave a peripheral blood sample, and the peripheral blood mononuclear cells from that sample were used for TCR beta sequencing. The Qiagen DNeasy Blood Extraction Kit was used to extract genomic DNA from the blood cell samples. The paper's findings and limits, for the study overall: The only immune exposure information available for the cohort was CMV serostatus. Specific HLA alleles were associated with 15,000 to 20,000 TCR beta sequences at a false discovery rate of 0.05 in a later analysis. Most TCR sequences were observed very rarely across donors, whereas some public TCRs were present in many individuals. According to the authors, the approach could potentially be generalized to other disease states and immunological phenotypes. In a later analysis, HLA-associated TCR beta chains showed more clonal expansion and lower generation probabilities than non-associated chains that were equally common. In vitro tests confirmed that a few of the cytomegalovirus-associated TCR beta chains recognize cytomegalovirus antigens. A later analysis reported that several top co-occurrence clusters appeared linked to parvovirus B19, influenza, CMV and Epstein-Barr virus. In an earlier analysis of around 600 of the donors, most TCR beta V segments appeared in productive rearrangements about 87% or about 30% of the time, broadly matching IMGT annotations. A further reported finding was that TCR beta sequences accurately predicted the HLA-A and HLA-B alleles for most subjects in the first cohort. In the study, 150 to 200 TCR beta chains were listed as associated with cytomegalovirus. The earlier analysis of some 560 of the donors excluded roughly 16 rarely observed V segments, including chromosome 9 orphons, because counts were too low. Presence/absence analyses assumed roughly uniform sequencing depth across donors, an assumption that may not hold. In a later analysis, the rate of TCR association differed among HLA loci, with DRB1 alleles having the most associated TCRs and HLA-C alleles having the fewest. Assigning TCR associations to individual alleles was difficult when HLA alleles, especially DR and DQ, strongly co-occurred. In a later genetic analysis, fewer N-insertions in productive TCRs were reported among donors in an Asian-associated ancestry cluster than the roughly 700-donor mean. In a later genetic analysis, a missense DCLRE1C variant was associated with V-gene and J-gene trimming of TCR beta chains, and the association was replicated in an independent cohort. A group of highly shared sequence variants was considered likely to be a technical artifact of the sequencing pipeline. Some IMGT-functional V segments, including TRBV6-2 and TRBV6-3, could not be told apart with the 87-base-pair reads, so those segments were excluded. HLA typing was unavailable for some donors at each locus, so association tests used only the typed subset. The cohort was sequenced for TCR beta chains only, and without alpha or paired-chain data the features that could be detected were limited. According to a later analysis, most CMV-associated TCR beta chains appeared to be HLA-restricted, and the HLA associations seemed to be driven largely by CMV exposure. The classifier was reported to diagnose cytomegalovirus status with high specificity and sensitivity in both the original cohort and the validation cohort. Correlated functional status among segregating V segments might reflect linkage disequilibrium, but an unknown experimental factor could not be ruled out.

This clone has more than one count but fewer than ten. Its antigen has not been determined. No base-level quality is on record; no much larger clone is a single base apart. CDR1 MNHEY and CDR2 SMNVEV were looked up in the germline V gene (reference sequence). Including cysteine and phenylalanine, the CDR3 has 13 amino acids. CDR3 DNA only is kept here, 39 bases in frame from base 1. V loses 3 bases of germline sequence and J loses 5 bases, and the interval between the two ends is 8 bases. The chain is assembled from TRBV27 and TRBJ2-1; the D segment could be TRBD2, given 5 matching bases. The TCR sequence derives from a boy aged 2-9 years in good health and CMV-seronegative. Sequenced sample: PBMCs. The DNA reads as follows: TGTGCCAGCAGTTTTGCGGGTGACAATGAGCAGTTCTTC. It specifies CASSFAGDNEQFF.